Listed below are T cell receptor beta chains from one sample, sequenced in a study of metastatic and nonmetastatic thyroid tumors. MiXCR re-clonotyped the PCR reads for TCRdb. The sample yields some 19,000 clones, less than 30% seen once. The sample was blood. Receptors originate from a male donor with papillary thyroid cancer or a benign thyroid nodule (not recorded which). Some clones in this sample may be carry-over from other donors' samples. The CDR3 runs from the conserved cysteine through the conserved F or W. The order of the fields is CDR3 DNA, CDR3 protein, V gene, J gene, clone size, D gene. D genes are given only for firm matches. Size is omitted from some rows. Given values are once, few, many or a class for expanded clones.

CDR3 DNA: TGTGCCAGTAGTACCCCCCGTGGTGAGCAGTTCTTC
CDR3 protein: CASSTPRGEQFF
V gene: TRBV19
J gene: TRBJ2-1
clone size: many
D gene: .

CDR3 DNA: TGTGCCAGCTCACGAGGGGACACTAGGGAGACCCAGTACTTC
CDR3 protein: CASSRGDTRETQYF
V gene: TRBV18
J gene: TRBJ2-5
clone size: .
D gene: .

CDR3 DNA: TGTGCCAGCAGTCGGACAGGGGTTCAAGATACGCAGTATTTT
CDR3 protein: CASSRTGVQDTQYF
V gene: TRBV12-3/TRBV12-4
J gene: TRBJ2-3
clone size: few
D gene: TRBD1

CDR3 DNA: TGCGCCAGCAGCCCTTTCGCGTTCCGTACCAGCTTTGACACCGGGGAGCTGTTTTTT
CDR3 protein: CASSPFAFRTSFDTGELFF
V gene: TRBV5-1
J gene: TRBJ2-2
clone size: .
D gene: .

CDR3 DNA: TGTGCCAGTTCACAGGGGGAGGAGACCCAGTACTTC
CDR3 protein: CASSQGEETQYF
V gene: TRBV2
J gene: TRBJ2-5
clone size: .
D gene: TRBD1

CDR3 DNA: TGTGCTAGTGGTTTCCACAACCCCTACGAGCAGTACTTC
CDR3 protein: CASGFHNPYEQYF
V gene: TRBV12-5
J gene: TRBJ2-7
clone size: few
D gene: .

CDR3 DNA: TGTGCTAGTGGTTTGGTGGTAGGACAGGGAGGTTTGTCGAACACTGAAGCTTTCTTT
CDR3 protein: CASGLVVGQGGLSNTEAFF
V gene: TRBV12-5
J gene: TRBJ1-1
clone size: .
D gene: TRBD1

CDR3 DNA: TGTGCGATGGGACTTACGGCAGATACGCAGTATTTT
CDR3 protein: CAMGLTADTQYF
V gene: TRBV30
J gene: TRBJ2-3
clone size: .
D gene: .

CDR3 DNA: TGTGCCAGCAGCGTAGGAGGTGGAGTATACGGCTATGGCTACACCTTC
CDR3 protein: CASSVGGGVYGYGYTF
V gene: TRBV9
J gene: TRBJ1-2
clone size: once
D gene: .

CDR3 DNA: TGTGCCAGTCAGAGCGGGCTCAGCTCTGGGGCCAACGTCCTGACTTTC
CDR3 protein: CASQSGLSSGANVLTF
V gene: TRBV6-1
J gene: TRBJ2-6
clone size: few
D gene: .

CDR3 DNA: TGTGCCAGCAGCGTAGTCCCTCAGGGGCCCAGCTCTGGAAACACCATATATTTT
CDR3 protein: CASSVVPQGPSSGNTIYF
V gene: TRBV9
J gene: TRBJ1-3
clone size: .
D gene: .

CDR3 DNA: TGTGCCAGCAGTTATCTAGCGGGAGGGGGCAATGAGCAGTTCTTC
CDR3 protein: CASSYLAGGGNEQFF
V gene: TRBV6-6
J gene: TRBJ2-1
clone size: few
D gene: TRBD2

CDR3 DNA: TGTGCCAGCAGTGAGAGTGAGGCAACTAAGTACTTC
CDR3 protein: CASSESEATKYF
V gene: TRBV6-1
J gene: TRBJ2-7
clone size: .
D gene: .

CDR3 DNA: TGTGCCAGCAGCCGATTCTCGGGACAGGGATTCTATGCTCTCGGAAACACCATATATTTT
CDR3 protein: CASSRFSGQGFYALGNTIYF
V gene: TRBV13
J gene: TRBJ1-3
clone size: .
D gene: TRBD1

CDR3 DNA: TGTGCCAGCAGTGACCCCAGTGAACTAGCAGGAGGTGGGTACGAGCAGTACTTC
CDR3 protein: CASSDPSELAGGGYEQYF
V gene: TRBV6-4
J gene: TRBJ2-7
clone size: medium-sized
D gene: .

CDR3 DNA: TGCGCCAGCAGCCAAGATCACAGACTCAGCACCGGGGAGCTGTTTTTT
CDR3 protein: CASSQDHRLSTGELFF
V gene: TRBV4-3
J gene: TRBJ2-2
clone size: many
D gene: .

CDR3 DNA: TGTGCCAGCAGTGAGGGTGGGACAAAACTCGAAGCTTTCTTT
CDR3 protein: CASSEGGTKLEAFF
V gene: TRBV6-1
J gene: TRBJ1-1
clone size: few
D gene: .

CDR3 DNA: TGTGCCAGCAGTTACTCGGTATTGTCCCGTGCCGAGCAGTACTTC
CDR3 protein: CASSYSVLSRAEQYF
V gene: TRBV6-5
J gene: TRBJ2-7
clone size: .
D gene: .

CDR3 DNA: TGCAGTGCTAGAGAGGGGACAGGGTACACCTACGAGCAGTACTTC
CDR3 protein: CSAREGTGYTYEQYF
V gene: TRBV20-1
J gene: TRBJ2-7
clone size: few
D gene: TRBD1

CDR3 DNA: TGTGCCAGCAGCCTCCAGGAGGCCAACGTCCTGACTTTC
CDR3 protein: CASSLQEANVLTF
V gene: TRBV12-3/TRBV12-4
J gene: TRBJ2-6
clone size: few
D gene: .

CDR3 DNA: TGTGCCATCAGTGAGTCAGGGTCAGCAACAGATACGCAGCATTTT
CDR3 protein: CAISESGSATDTQHF
V gene: TRBV10-3
J gene: TRBJ1-5
clone size: few
D gene: .

CDR3 DNA: TGTGCCAGCAGCGCCAGGAGTGGGGCCAACGTCCTGACTTTC
CDR3 protein: CASSARSGANVLTF
V gene: TRBV11-3
J gene: TRBJ2-6
clone size: medium-sized
D gene: .

CDR3 DNA: TGTGCCAGCAGTTCTGCTGGCGGGAACACAGATACGCAGTATTTT
CDR3 protein: CASSSAGGNTDTQYF
V gene: TRBV6-5
J gene: TRBJ2-3
clone size: few
D gene: .

CDR3 DNA: TGTGCCAGCAGTTTTTGGGACATCCGAGACGATACGCAGTATTTT
CDR3 protein: CASSFWDIRDDTQYF
V gene: TRBV28
J gene: TRBJ2-3
clone size: medium-sized
D gene: .

CDR3 DNA: TGTGCCAGCCGCGGGGAGGGGACTGCGAACACTGAAGCTTTCTTT
CDR3 protein: CASRGEGTANTEAFF
V gene: TRBV28
J gene: TRBJ1-1
clone size: many
D gene: .

CDR3 DNA: TGTGCCACGACGGGCGGAGGGAGCATTCAGTACTTC
CDR3 protein: CATTGGGSIQYF
V gene: TRBV10-3
J gene: TRBJ2-4
clone size: .
D gene: .

CDR3 DNA: TGTGCCAGCAGCTTAGAGGCCGTGAACACTGAAGCTTTCTTT
CDR3 protein: CASSLEAVNTEAFF
V gene: TRBV7-6
J gene: TRBJ1-1
clone size: few
D gene: .

CDR3 DNA: TGCAGTGCCGTAGGAGCGGGAGGTACCTACGAGCAGTACTTC
CDR3 protein: CSAVGAGGTYEQYF
V gene: TRBV20-1
J gene: TRBJ2-7
clone size: few
D gene: TRBD2

CDR3 DNA: TGTGCCAGCAGCTTACAGACAGGGGAGACCGGGGAGCTGTTTTTT
CDR3 protein: CASSLQTGETGELFF
V gene: TRBV7-9
J gene: TRBJ2-2
clone size: many
D gene: TRBD1